This entry describes one T cell receptor beta chain. Its target antigen remains unknown. Per-base quality was not reported, and no clone a single base away is much larger than it. Ends trimmed: V by 3 bases, J by 3 bases; bases unmatched to a gene: 4. The CDR3, cysteine through phenylalanine, is 14 amino acids long. Only the CDR3 DNA stays, 42 bases, in frame from base 1. CDR1 SGHDT and CDR2 YYEEEE were looked up in the germline V gene. The sample comes from a study of cytomegalovirus exposure and HLA in healthy donors (dated by TCRdb to the late 2010s). Background for the entire study: In an earlier analysis of roughly 590 of the donors, 276 Gb of sequence data and some 120 million unique TCR beta sequences from some 170 million T cells were reported. Donor age, sex, ethnicity and CMV serostatus were compiled alongside the repertoire data. The study combined high-throughput TCR immunosequencing, statistical association of individual TCRs with disease status, and machine learning to predict cytomegalovirus infection status. Besides the first cohort of some 670 subjects, a separate validation cohort made up of 90 to 150 different subjects was used. Among the roughly 400 genotyped donors, under 90% belonged to the genetic ancestry cluster associated with self-reported Caucasian donors. The study used immunosequencing to profile the T cell repertoires of several hundred subjects and linked those repertoires to cytomegalovirus serostatus. In a later analysis, previously published TCR beta repertoires from 550 to 750 donors were re-analyzed and high-resolution HLA genotyping was added so that TCR occurrence patterns could be studied. Because of strong linkage in the cohort, five DR-DQ haplotypes were treated as single units for association and clustering. An earlier analysis of about 620 of the donors applied high-throughput TCR beta sequencing to assess whether each TCR beta V gene segment acted as functional or pseudogenic. All discovery cohort repertoires had been generated on a single sequencing platform. HLA typing included class I and class II loci at four-digit resolution. The study aimed to test whether cataloging public T cell receptors could reveal signatures of past pathogen exposure. Approximately 300 gigabases of sequencing data and around 88 million unique TCR sequences made up an early release that covered fewer than 650 HLA-typed donors. The number of donors typed differed by locus, with 629-630 for A, B, C, DRB1 and DQB1, roughly 520 for DQA1, 600 to 610 for DPA1, and some 440 for DPB1. On average, roughly 250,000 unique TCR beta nucleotide sequences were sequenced per donor among a few hundred genotyped donors of the cohort, with roughly 19% of those sequences being non-productive. A later genetic analysis used genome-wide SNP genotypes for about three fifths of the 666 donors, treating that subset as a discovery cohort. In the later analysis, no new phenotypic data were used to find candidate immune exposures; instead, reliance was placed on TCR beta sequences and their occurrence across donors. Results and caveats for the whole study, not just this receptor: Some IMGT-functional V segments, including TRBV6-2 and TRBV6-3, could not be told apart with the 87-base-pair reads, so those segments were excluded. A further reported finding was that TCR beta sequences accurately predicted the HLA-A and HLA-B alleles for most subjects in the first cohort. Linkage disequilibrium might explain the correlated functional status among segregating V segments, but an unknown experimental factor could not be excluded. Because counts were too low, under 20 rarely observed V segments, including chromosome 9 orphons, were left out of the earlier analysis of approximately 580 of the donors. The classifier was reported to diagnose cytomegalovirus status with high specificity and sensitivity in both the original cohort and the validation cohort. Compared with the 666-donor mean, donors in an Asian-associated ancestry cluster had fewer N-insertions in productive TCRs, according to a later genetic analysis. In a later analysis, HLA-associated TCR beta chains were found to be more clonally expanded and to have lower generation probabilities than equally common non-associated chains. In the study, 150 to 200 TCR beta chains were listed as associated with cytomegalovirus. Across donors, most TCR sequences were observed very rarely, whereas some public TCRs were present in many individuals. Several of the top co-occurrence clusters appeared to be linked to parvovirus B19, influenza, CMV and Epstein-Barr virus, according to a later analysis. In an earlier analysis of around 600 of the donors, most TCR beta V segments appeared in productive rearrangements about 87% or about 30% of the time, broadly matching IMGT annotations. Three of the identified cytomegalovirus-associated TCR beta chains were confirmed in vitro to be specific for cytomegalovirus antigens. A later genetic analysis associated a missense DCLRE1C variant with V-gene and J-gene trimming of TCR beta chains, and an independent cohort replicated the association. This cohort had only TCR beta chains sequenced, and the lack of alpha or paired-chain data limited which features could be detected. When HLA alleles, especially DR and DQ, strongly co-occurred, TCR associations were difficult to assign to individual alleles. It was suggested by the authors that the approach could potentially be generalized to other disease states and immunological phenotypes. In a later analysis, most CMV-associated TCR beta chains were found to appear HLA-restricted, with HLA associations seemingly driven largely by CMV exposure. Roughly uniform sequencing depth across donors was assumed in presence/absence analyses, although this assumption may not hold. A later analysis associated 15,000 or so TCR beta sequences with specific HLA alleles at a false discovery rate of 0.05. The sequencing pipeline was judged likely to have produced a cluster of highly shared sequence variants as a technical artifact. In a later analysis, TCR association rates were found to vary across HLA loci, with the most associated TCRs seen for DRB1 alleles and the fewest for HLA-C alleles. HLA typing was unavailable for some donors at each locus, so association tests used only the typed subset. For the cohort, immune exposure information was limited to CMV serostatus.

Library preparation used the immunoSEQ multiplex PCR assay. For the multiplex PCR, a mixture combining 60 forward primers for TCR Vbeta segments and 13 reverse primers for TCR Jbeta segments was used. Amplification of the CDR3 region of rearranged TCR beta genes was performed with a multiplex PCR assay on genomic DNA. Amplified TCR beta libraries were sequenced as 87-base-pair reads on the Illumina HiSeq System. In the authors' own workflow: A later analysis tallied 75 million to 85 million unique TCR beta chains across the 650 to 750 repertoires, and about 12 million of those chains were shared by two or more donors. A nearest-neighbor algorithm error-corrected the raw reads and collapsed the reads into unique sequences, merging closely related sequences to remove PCR and sequencing errors. CDR3 sequences were aligned to IMGT reference sequences to assign V, D and J gene segments. For a sequence to be retained, a match of at least six nucleotides to both a V gene segment and a J gene segment was required. Rearrangements were called productive when the CDR3 lacked stop codons and stayed in frame with V and J; all others were non-productive. CDR3 was defined according to IMGT convention as the region running from the second conserved V-encoded cysteine to the conserved J-encoded phenylalanine. In an earlier analysis of more than 550 of the donors, sequences lacking an unambiguous match to a single V gene segment were excluded. An earlier analysis of around 600 of the donors classified V segments as functional when productive rearrangements were above 56.7% and as segregating when the standard deviation between donors was above 5%. To diagnose cytomegalovirus status from the catalog of TCR beta chain sequences, a statistical classification framework was built. A later analysis assigned V and J genes by comparing TCR nucleotide sequences with IMGT/GENE-DB human TR gene sequences. A later analysis assigned CDR3 sequences and most-parsimonious VDJ recombination scenarios with the TCRdist pipeline. In a later analysis, every TCR beta chain was defined by the combination of its CDR3 amino acid sequence and its V-gene family, and reads without a unique V-gene family were dropped. As a way to deal with suspected cross-contamination and a sequencing artifact, a later analysis dropped under 600 nucleotide sequences that were highly shared and had low generation probability. A later analysis calculated a clonal expansion index for each public chain from normalized within-repertoire ranks of inferred template counts. Generation probabilities in a later analysis came from a VDJ recombination model fitted to out-of-frame rearrangements, and those results were checked against IGoR. In a later analysis, hypergeometric tests were used to score TCR-TCR, TCR-HLA and TCR-CMV co-occurrence, with a repertoire-size bias correction applied to TCR pairs. To estimate false discovery rates, a later analysis permuted the HLA or CMV assignments 20 times. In a later analysis, co-occurring TCRs were grouped using DBSCAN, with TCRdist sequence similarity added in when clustering inside HLA-allele-positive subsets. For co-occurrence clustering, repertoires with fewer than 30,000 or more than 120,000 public chains were excluded, along with 5 or 6 repertoires with anomalous nucleotide sharing. The table was pulled from immuneACCESS by TCRdb, which kept in-frame rearrangements only. Such tables lose some clones; where checked, under half of the loss comes from unresolved V genes, and the rest has no known cause. The V and J calls and clone size were taken over from that table, and D and trimming were inferred from the DNA. Counted in this sample were about 160,000 clones; approximately 72% of them appeared once. The top ten constitute over 1.2% of the sample.

The cohort was made up of about 670 healthy bone marrow donors. At the time of sampling, every cohort member was nominally healthy, though immune exposures that went unrecorded were likely present. The donor was CMV seronegative and was included in the group of over 300 seronegative cohort members. Every donor gave a peripheral blood sample, and the peripheral blood mononuclear cells from that sample were used for TCR beta sequencing. The Qiagen DNeasy Blood Extraction Kit was used to extract genomic DNA from the blood cell samples. This TCR derives from a man younger than 35 in good health and CMV-seronegative. Sequencing was done on a sample of PBMCs. Rearrangement joined TRBV5-6 to TRBJ1-1; TRBD1 fits 8 bases in the junction. The nucleotide sequence reads as follows: TGTGCCAGCAGCTCCGGACAGGGCCACACTGAAGCTTTCTTT. The resulting protein is CASSSGQGHTEAFF. Beyond the CDR3, the reference TRBV5-6 and TRBJ1-1 genes provide the residues; the full variable domain reads: DAGVTQSPTHLIKTRGQQVTLRCSPKSGHDTVSWYQQALGQGPQFIFQYYEEEERQRGNFPDRFSGHQFPNYSSELNVNALLLGDSALYLCASSSGQGHTEAFFGQGTRLTVV.